This TCR beta chain comes out of a study of T-cell reconstitution after alpha-beta-depleted transplantation in children. Preparing the TCRbeta library involved the use of unique molecular identifiers. TCRdb ran MiXCR on the PCR reads and lists one entry per CDR3 protein. Of about 540,000 distinct CDR3 sequences listed, approximately 16% are singletons. The CDR3 has 13 residues. V gave up 0 bases and J gave up 5 bases, with 8 bases separating them. Per germline, CDR1 SGHNT and CDR2 YYREEE (reference sequence). The rearrangement links TRBV5-4 to TRBJ1-2; D unclear. Here the sequenced sample was PBMCs from the stem cell graft donor, taken from the stem cell graft. The TCR sequence derives from a human donor who donated a stem cell graft to a child with acute lymphoblastic leukemia. The CDR3 nucleotides read TGTGCCAGCAGCTTGGGGTCCCGGTATGGCTACACCTTC. Translated: CASSLGSRYGYTF.